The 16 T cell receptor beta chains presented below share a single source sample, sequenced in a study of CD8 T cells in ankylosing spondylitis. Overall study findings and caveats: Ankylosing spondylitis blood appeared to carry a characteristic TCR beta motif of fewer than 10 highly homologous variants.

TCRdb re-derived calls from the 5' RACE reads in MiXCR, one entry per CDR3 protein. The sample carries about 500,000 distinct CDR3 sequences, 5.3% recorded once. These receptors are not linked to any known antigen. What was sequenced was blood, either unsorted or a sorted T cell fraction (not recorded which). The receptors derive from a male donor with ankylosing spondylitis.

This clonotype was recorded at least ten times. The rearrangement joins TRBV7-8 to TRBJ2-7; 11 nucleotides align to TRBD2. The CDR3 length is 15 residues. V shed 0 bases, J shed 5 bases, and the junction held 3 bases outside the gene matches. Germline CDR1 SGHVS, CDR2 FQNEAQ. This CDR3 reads CASSLALAGVNEQYF. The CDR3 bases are TGTGCCAGCAGCTTAGCACTAGCGGGAGTAAACGAGCAGTACTTC.

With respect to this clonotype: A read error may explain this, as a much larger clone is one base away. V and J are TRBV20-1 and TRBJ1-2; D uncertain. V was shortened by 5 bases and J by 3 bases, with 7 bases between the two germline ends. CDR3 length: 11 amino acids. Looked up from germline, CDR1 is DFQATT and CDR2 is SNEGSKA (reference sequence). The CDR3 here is CSAVVHYGYTF. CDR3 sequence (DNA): TGCAGTGCTGTAGTTCACTATGGCTACACCTTC.

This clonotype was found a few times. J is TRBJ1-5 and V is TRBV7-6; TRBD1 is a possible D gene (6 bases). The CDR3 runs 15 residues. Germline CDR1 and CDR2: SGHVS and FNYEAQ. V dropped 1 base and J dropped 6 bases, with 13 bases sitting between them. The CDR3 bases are TGTGCCAGCAGCTTAGAGACAGGACTAACTCAGCCCCAGCATTTT. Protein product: CASSLETGLTQPQHF.

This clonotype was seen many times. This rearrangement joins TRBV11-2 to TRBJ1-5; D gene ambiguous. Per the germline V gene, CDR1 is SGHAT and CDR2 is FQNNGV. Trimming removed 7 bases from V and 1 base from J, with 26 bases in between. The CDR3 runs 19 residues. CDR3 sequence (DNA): TGTGCCAGCACCCAGGTCGACAATCCAATACTTTGGAGCAATCAGCCCCAGCATTTT. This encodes CASTQVDNPILWSNQPQHF.

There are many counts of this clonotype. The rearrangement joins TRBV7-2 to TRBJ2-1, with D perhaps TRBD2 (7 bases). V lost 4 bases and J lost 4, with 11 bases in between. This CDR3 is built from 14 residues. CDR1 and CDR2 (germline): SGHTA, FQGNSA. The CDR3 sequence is CASSWGGYYNEQFF. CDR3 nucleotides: TGTGCCAGCAGCTGGGGGGGCTATTACAATGAGCAGTTCTTC.

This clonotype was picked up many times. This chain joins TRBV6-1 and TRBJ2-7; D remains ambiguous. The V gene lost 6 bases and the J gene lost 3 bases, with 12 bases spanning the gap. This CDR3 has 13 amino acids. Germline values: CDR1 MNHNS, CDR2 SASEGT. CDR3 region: CASRRHGDYEQYF. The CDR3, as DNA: TGTGCCAGCAGGCGGCACGGAGACTACGAGCAGTACTTC.

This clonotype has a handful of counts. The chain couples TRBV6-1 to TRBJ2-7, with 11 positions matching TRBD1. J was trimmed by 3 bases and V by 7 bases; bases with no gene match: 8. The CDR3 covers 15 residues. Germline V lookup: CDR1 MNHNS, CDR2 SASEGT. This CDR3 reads CASKGAGTGGYEQYF. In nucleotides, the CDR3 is TGTGCCAGCAAGGGCGCCGGGACAGGGGGCTACGAGCAGTACTTC.

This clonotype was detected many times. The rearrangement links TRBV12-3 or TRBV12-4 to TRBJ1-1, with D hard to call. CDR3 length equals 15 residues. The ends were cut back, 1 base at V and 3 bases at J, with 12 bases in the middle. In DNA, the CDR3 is TGTGCCAGCAGTTTAGGAGGGAATCGGGACACTGAAGCTTTCTTT. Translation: CASSLGGNRDTEAFF.

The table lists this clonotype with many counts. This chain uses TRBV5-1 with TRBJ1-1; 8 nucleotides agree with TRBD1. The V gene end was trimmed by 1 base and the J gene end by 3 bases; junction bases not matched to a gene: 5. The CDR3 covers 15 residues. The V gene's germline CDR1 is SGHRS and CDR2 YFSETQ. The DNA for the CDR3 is TGCGCCAGCAGCTTGATCGTGACAGGGGACACTGAAGCTTTCTTT. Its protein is CASSLIVTGDTEAFF. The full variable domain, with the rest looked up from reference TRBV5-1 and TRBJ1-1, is KAGVTQTPRYLIKTRGQQVTLSCSPISGHRSVSWYQQTPGQGLQFLFEYFSETQRNKGNFPGRFSGRQFSNSRSEMNVSTLELGDSALYLCASSLIVTGDTEAFFGQGTRLTVV.

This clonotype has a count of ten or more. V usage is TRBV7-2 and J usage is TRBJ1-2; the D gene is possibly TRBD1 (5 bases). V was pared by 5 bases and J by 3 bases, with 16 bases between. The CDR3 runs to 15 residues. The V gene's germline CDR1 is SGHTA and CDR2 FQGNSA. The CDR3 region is CASSPTPGRYYGYTF. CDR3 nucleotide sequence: TGTGCCAGCAGCCCCACACCGGGACGGTACTATGGCTACACCTTC.

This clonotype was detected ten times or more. CDR3 residues: CASSLNRFEQYF. The DNA for the CDR3 is TGTGCCAGCAGCTTAAACCGGTTCGAGCAGTACTTC. V and J are TRBV7-2 and TRBJ2-7; D unclear. Between the trimmed V and J ends, which lost 2 bases and 6 bases, there was a span of 8 bases. The CDR3 length is 12 residues. The germline V gene encodes CDR1 SGHTA and CDR2 FQGNSA.

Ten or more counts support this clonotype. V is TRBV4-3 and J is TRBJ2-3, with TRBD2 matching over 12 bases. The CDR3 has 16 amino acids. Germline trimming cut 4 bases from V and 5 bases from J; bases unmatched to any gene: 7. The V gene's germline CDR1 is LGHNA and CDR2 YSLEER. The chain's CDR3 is CASSLRLAGAKDTQYF. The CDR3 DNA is TGCGCCAGCAGCCTCAGACTAGCGGGAGCGAAAGATACGCAGTATTTT.

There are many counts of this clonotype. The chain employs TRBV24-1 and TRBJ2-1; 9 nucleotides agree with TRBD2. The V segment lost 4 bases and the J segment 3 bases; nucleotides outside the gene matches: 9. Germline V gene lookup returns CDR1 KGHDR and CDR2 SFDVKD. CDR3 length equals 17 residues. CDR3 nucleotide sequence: TGTGCCACCAGTGACGAGACCGGGACTAGCATCTACAATGAGCAGTTCTTC. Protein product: CATSDETGTSIYNEQFF.

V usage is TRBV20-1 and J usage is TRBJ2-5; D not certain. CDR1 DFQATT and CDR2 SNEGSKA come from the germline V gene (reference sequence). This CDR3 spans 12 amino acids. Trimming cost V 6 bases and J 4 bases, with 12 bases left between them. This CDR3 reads CSAQTLGETQYF. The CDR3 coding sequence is TGCAGTGCCCAGACACTGGGAGAGACCCAGTACTTC.

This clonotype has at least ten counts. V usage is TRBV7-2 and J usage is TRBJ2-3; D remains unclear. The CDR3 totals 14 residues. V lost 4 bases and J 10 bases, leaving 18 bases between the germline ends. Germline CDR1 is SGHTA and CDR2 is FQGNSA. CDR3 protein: CASSSRDAAGAQYF. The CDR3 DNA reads TGTGCCAGCAGCTCCCGAGACGCGGCCGGAGCGCAGTATTTT.

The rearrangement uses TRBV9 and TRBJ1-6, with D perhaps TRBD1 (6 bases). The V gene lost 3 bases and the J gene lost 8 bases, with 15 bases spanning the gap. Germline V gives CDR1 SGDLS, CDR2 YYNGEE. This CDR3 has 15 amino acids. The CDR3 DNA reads TGTGCCAGCAGCGCTCCTCAGGGGTATGATTCACCCCTCCACTTT. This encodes CASSAPQGYDSPLHF.